This passage covers 2 T cell receptor beta chains from one sample sequenced in a study of long-term antiretroviral therapy in people with HIV. The authors ran the immunoSEQ assay, v3.0, at survey level. The data were produced by immunoSEQ multiplex PCR, yet TCRdb's version contains in-frame clones alone and is incomplete. This table holds about 30,000 clones, approximately 90% found once. Source: unsorted PBMCs, taken around 5 years before starting antiretroviral therapy. Every receptor here comes from a man aged 50 or older with HIV.

This clone appeared a single time. The chain employs TRBV9 and TRBJ1-2; unclear D gene. The CDR3 spans 14 residues. In germline, CDR1 is SGDLS, CDR2 YYNGEE. Trimming left V 0 bases short and J 3 bases short, with 9 bases between. The CDR3 coding sequence is TGTGCCAGCAGCGTAGCCCACACCGACTATGGCTACACCTTC. Its protein product is CASSVAHTDYGYTF.

This rearrangement joins TRBV7-2 to TRBJ2-3; no definite D call. V lost 5 bases, J lost 3 bases, and 15 bases lay in between. This CDR3 spans 15 amino acids. Germline assignment: CDR1 SGHTA and CDR2 FQGNSA. The CDR3 DNA reads TGTGCCAGCAGCCCAGCCGGCTTTCTTACAGATACGCAGTATTTT. Translated, it gives CASSPAGFLTDTQYF. The complete variable domain, with remaining parts taken from reference TRBV7-2 and TRBJ2-3, reads GAGVSQSPSNKVTEKGKDVELRCDPISGHTALYWYRQSLGQGLEFLIYFQGNSAPDKSGLPSDRFSAERTGGSVSTLTIQRTQQEDSAVYLCASSPAGFLTDTQYFGPGTRLTVL.